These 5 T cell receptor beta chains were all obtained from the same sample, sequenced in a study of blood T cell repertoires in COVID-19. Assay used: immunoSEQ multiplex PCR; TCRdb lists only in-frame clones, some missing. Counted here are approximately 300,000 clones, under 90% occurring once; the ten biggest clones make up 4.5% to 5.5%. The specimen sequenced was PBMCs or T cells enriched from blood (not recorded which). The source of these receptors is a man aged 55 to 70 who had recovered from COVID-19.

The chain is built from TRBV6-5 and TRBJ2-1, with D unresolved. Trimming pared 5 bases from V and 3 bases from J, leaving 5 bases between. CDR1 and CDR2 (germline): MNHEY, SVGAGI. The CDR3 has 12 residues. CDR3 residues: CASSTNYNEQFF. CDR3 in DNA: TGTGCCAGCAGTACTAACTACAATGAGCAGTTCTTC.

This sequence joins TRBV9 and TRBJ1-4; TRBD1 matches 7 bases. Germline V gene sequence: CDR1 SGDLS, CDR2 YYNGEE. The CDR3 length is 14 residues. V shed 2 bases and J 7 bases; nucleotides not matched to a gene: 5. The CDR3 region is CASSVTGRGEKLFF. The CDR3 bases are TGTGCCAGCAGCGTGACAGGGCGCGGTGAAAAACTGTTTTTT.

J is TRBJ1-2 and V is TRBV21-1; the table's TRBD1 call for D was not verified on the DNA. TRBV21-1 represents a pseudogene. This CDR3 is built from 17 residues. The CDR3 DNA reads TGTGCCAGCAGCTCCTCTCCCGAGGCCAGGGCGAGATATGGCTACACCTTC. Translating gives CASSSSPEARARYGYTF.

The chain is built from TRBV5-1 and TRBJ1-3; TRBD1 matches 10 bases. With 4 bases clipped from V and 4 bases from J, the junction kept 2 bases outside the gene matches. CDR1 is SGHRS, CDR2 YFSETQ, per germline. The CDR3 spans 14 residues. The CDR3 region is CASSPGQGGNTIYF. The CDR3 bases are TGCGCCAGCAGCCCGGGACAGGGGGGAAACACCATATATTTT.

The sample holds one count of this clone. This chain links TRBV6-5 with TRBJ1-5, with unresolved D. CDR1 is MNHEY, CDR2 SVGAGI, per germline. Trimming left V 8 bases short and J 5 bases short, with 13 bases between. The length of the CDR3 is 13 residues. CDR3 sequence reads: CASRSNRDQPQHF. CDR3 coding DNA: TGTGCCAGCCGTTCCAACAGAGATCAGCCCCAGCATTTT.